This is a list of T cell receptor beta chains from one sample in a study of blood T cells in healthy people across ages. Using its own MiXCR run on the 5' RACE reads, TCRdb lists one record per CDR3 protein. The sample has fewer than 900,000 distinct CDR3 sequences, about 34% seen once. The specimen was blood. The receptors were sampled from a man aged 18 to 30 in good health. Each CDR3 is given with its conserved first and last residue. D genes are given only for firm matches. Only part of the rows carry a size: once, few, many, or a class if the clone is expanded.

clone size: .
D gene: .
J gene: TRBJ1-5
V gene: TRBV2
CDR3 protein: CASSEARGPQHF
CDR3 DNA: TGTGCCAGCAGCGAAGCGAGGGGCCCCCAGCATTTT

clone size: few
D gene: .
J gene: TRBJ1-6
V gene: TRBV20-1
CDR3 protein: CSARALSSPLHF
CDR3 DNA: TGCAGTGCTAGAGCGTTGTCTTCACCCCTCCACTTT

clone size: .
D gene: .
J gene: TRBJ2-5
V gene: TRBV4-3
CDR3 protein: CASSQEPGFTQETQYF
CDR3 DNA: TGCGCCAGCAGCCAAGAGCCCGGGTTTACACAAGAGACCCAGTACTTC

clone size: .
D gene: .
J gene: TRBJ1-1
V gene: TRBV5-1
CDR3 protein: CASSFSTFNAEAFF
CDR3 DNA: TGCGCCAGCAGCTTTTCGACCTTTAACGCTGAAGCTTTCTTT

clone size: few
D gene: .
J gene: TRBJ2-7
V gene: TRBV4-1
CDR3 protein: CASSQDFGGEQYF
CDR3 DNA: TGCGCCAGCAGCCAAGATTTTGGGGGTGAGCAGTACTTC

clone size: many
D gene: TRBD2
J gene: TRBJ2-5
V gene: TRBV4-2
CDR3 protein: CASSQDREGGETQYF
CDR3 DNA: TGTGCCAGCAGCCAAGACCGTGAGGGAGGGGAGACCCAGTACTTC

clone size: few
D gene: .
J gene: TRBJ1-2
V gene: TRBV30
CDR3 protein: CAWRRAFSLGYTF
CDR3 DNA: TGTGCCTGGAGGAGGGCCTTCAGTCTTGGCTACACCTTC

clone size: .
D gene: .
J gene: TRBJ2-5
V gene: TRBV25-1
CDR3 protein: CASSESGVDEQYF
CDR3 DNA: TGTGCCAGCAGTGAGTCCGGGGTCGATGAGCAGTACTTC

clone size: few
D gene: .
J gene: TRBJ2-1
V gene: TRBV20-1
CDR3 protein: CSASDSRTYNEQFF
CDR3 DNA: TGCAGTGCTAGTGACAGTAGAACTTACAATGAGCAGTTCTTC

clone size: .
D gene: TRBD2
J gene: TRBJ2-1
V gene: TRBV10-3
CDR3 protein: CAIRSTSGGAVASYNEQFF
CDR3 DNA: TGTGCCATCAGGTCGACTAGCGGGGGGGCGGTGGCCTCCTACAATGAGCAGTTCTTC

clone size: few
D gene: .
J gene: TRBJ1-5
V gene: TRBV7-2
CDR3 protein: CASSLVWDGNQPQHF
CDR3 DNA: TGTGCCAGCAGCTTAGTCTGGGACGGCAATCAGCCCCAGCATTTT

clone size: .
D gene: .
J gene: TRBJ1-1
V gene: TRBV20-1
CDR3 protein: CSARVAGTLGTEAFF
CDR3 DNA: TGCAGTGCTAGAGTTGCAGGGACCCTCGGGACTGAAGCTTTCTTT

clone size: .
D gene: TRBD1
J gene: TRBJ2-7
V gene: TRBV30
CDR3 protein: CAWGGRGPNEQYF
CDR3 DNA: TGTGCCTGGGGGGGCAGGGGGCCTAATGAGCAGTACTTC

clone size: many
D gene: TRBD1
J gene: TRBJ2-7
V gene: TRBV5-1
CDR3 protein: CASSLRGLLFYEQYF
CDR3 DNA: TGCGCCAGCAGCTTAAGGGGGCTCCTTTTCTACGAGCAGTACTTC

clone size: .
D gene: .
J gene: TRBJ1-6
V gene: TRBV7-2
CDR3 protein: CASSLETVLGLHF
CDR3 DNA: TGTGCCAGCAGCTTAGAGACAGTTCTGGGCCTCCACTTT

clone size: .
D gene: TRBD2
J gene: TRBJ2-3
V gene: TRBV7-2
CDR3 protein: CASSLITSGGMTASTDTQYF
CDR3 DNA: TGTGCCAGCAGCTTAATCACTAGCGGGGGGATGACGGCTAGCACAGATACGCAGTATTTT

clone size: few
D gene: .
J gene: TRBJ2-1
V gene: TRBV3-1
CDR3 protein: CASSQDPRGLNEQFF
CDR3 DNA: TGTGCCAGCAGCCAAGACCCTCGGGGGCTAAATGAGCAGTTCTTC

clone size: .
D gene: TRBD1
J gene: TRBJ1-4
V gene: TRBV19
CDR3 protein: CASSILQGDNEKLFF
CDR3 DNA: TGTGCCAGTAGTATCCTTCAGGGGGATAATGAAAAACTGTTTTTT

clone size: .
D gene: .
J gene: TRBJ2-5
V gene: TRBV7-2
CDR3 protein: CASSPTNGGWYNEQYF
CDR3 DNA: TGTGCCAGCAGCCCGACTAACGGGGGATGGTACAATGAGCAGTACTTC

clone size: many
D gene: .
J gene: TRBJ2-1
V gene: TRBV6-5
CDR3 protein: CASSYSLANGHNEQFF
CDR3 DNA: TGTGCCAGCAGTTACTCCTTGGCTAATGGTCACAATGAGCAGTTCTTC

clone size: few
D gene: TRBD2
J gene: TRBJ2-5
V gene: TRBV7-9
CDR3 protein: CASSLASGLAVPAQETQYF
CDR3 DNA: TGTGCCAGCAGCTTAGCATCGGGGCTAGCGGTCCCCGCACAAGAGACCCAGTACTTC

clone size: few
D gene: .
J gene: TRBJ1-1
V gene: TRBV20-1
CDR3 protein: CSARDGGLMNTEAFF
CDR3 DNA: TGCAGTGCTAGAGACGGAGGCCTAATGAACACTGAAGCTTTCTTT

clone size: many
D gene: .
J gene: TRBJ2-7
V gene: TRBV7-9
CDR3 protein: CASSPGPSSYEQYF
CDR3 DNA: TGTGCCAGCAGCCCCGGACCCAGCTCCTACGAGCAGTACTTC

clone size: few
D gene: TRBD1
J gene: TRBJ2-1
V gene: TRBV20-1
CDR3 protein: CSAPGQGLNEQFF
CDR3 DNA: TGCAGTGCCCCAGGACAGGGGCTGAATGAGCAGTTCTTC

clone size: .
D gene: TRBD1
J gene: TRBJ1-4
V gene: TRBV12-3/TRBV12-4
CDR3 protein: CASLGGQSEKLFF
CDR3 DNA: TGTGCCAGCCTGGGGGGACAGTCTGAAAAACTGTTTTTT

clone size: .
D gene: TRBD2
J gene: TRBJ2-5
V gene: TRBV7-8
CDR3 protein: CASSLRSAGGETQYF
CDR3 DNA: TGTGCCAGCAGCTTACGGAGCGCGGGAGGAGAGACCCAGTACTTC

clone size: many
D gene: TRBD2
J gene: TRBJ2-1
V gene: TRBV10-3
CDR3 protein: CAISDGTSGYNEQFF
CDR3 DNA: TGTGCCATCAGTGATGGGACTAGCGGGTACAATGAGCAGTTCTTC

clone size: many
D gene: .
J gene: TRBJ1-2
V gene: TRBV20-1
CDR3 protein: CSARVFPNYGYTF
CDR3 DNA: TGCAGTGCTAGGGTATTCCCAAACTATGGCTACACCTTC

clone size: few
D gene: TRBD1
J gene: TRBJ1-4
V gene: TRBV2
CDR3 protein: CASRTDRNNEKLFF
CDR3 DNA: TGTGCCAGCAGGACGGACAGGAATAATGAAAAACTGTTTTTT

clone size: .
D gene: .
J gene: TRBJ2-4
V gene: TRBV2
CDR3 protein: CASSVPGVAKNIQYF
CDR3 DNA: TGTGCCAGCAGTGTTCCAGGGGTAGCCAAAAACATTCAGTACTTC

clone size: .
D gene: .
J gene: TRBJ1-1
V gene: TRBV18
CDR3 protein: CASSPGNENTEAFF
CDR3 DNA: TGTGCCAGCTCACCTGGTAACGAGAACACTGAAGCTTTCTTT

clone size: .
D gene: .
J gene: TRBJ1-4
V gene: TRBV10-3
CDR3 protein: CAISSGTDNEKLFF
CDR3 DNA: TGTGCCATCAGTTCCGGGACGGATAATGAAAAACTGTTTTTT

clone size: .
D gene: .
J gene: TRBJ2-7
V gene: TRBV5-8
CDR3 protein: CASRSNEQYF
CDR3 DNA: TGTGCCAGCAGGTCTAACGAGCAGTACTTC

clone size: .
D gene: .
J gene: TRBJ2-2
V gene: TRBV20-1
CDR3 protein: CSARAVSGTSTGELFF
CDR3 DNA: TGCAGTGCTAGGGCTGTATCGGGGACCAGCACCGGGGAGCTGTTTTTT

clone size: .
D gene: TRBD2
J gene: TRBJ2-1
V gene: TRBV20-1
CDR3 protein: CSPGGAQGNEQFF
CDR3 DNA: TGCAGTCCGGGGGGAGCCCAAGGTAATGAGCAGTTCTTC

clone size: .
D gene: .
J gene: TRBJ2-3
V gene: TRBV3-1
CDR3 protein: CASSDRWTSTDTQYF
CDR3 DNA: TGTGCCAGCAGCGACCGGTGGACTAGCACAGATACGCAGTATTTT

clone size: .
D gene: .
J gene: TRBJ2-1
V gene: TRBV21-1
CDR3 protein: CASSGGREGPHEQFF
CDR3 DNA: TGTGCCAGCAGTGGTGGCAGGGAAGGGCCTCATGAGCAGTTCTTC

clone size: few
D gene: TRBD1
J gene: TRBJ1-6
V gene: TRBV12-3/TRBV12-4
CDR3 protein: CASSLGTGVNSPLHF
CDR3 DNA: TGTGCCAGCAGTCTCGGGACAGGGGTTAATTCACCCCTCCACTTT

clone size: .
D gene: .
J gene: TRBJ2-7
V gene: TRBV20-1
CDR3 protein: CSARELGGDEQYF
CDR3 DNA: TGCAGTGCTAGAGAACTCGGGGGAGATGAGCAGTACTTC

clone size: few
D gene: .
J gene: TRBJ1-2
V gene: TRBV20-1
CDR3 protein: CSARPGGTPTSYGYTF
CDR3 DNA: TGCAGTGCTAGGCCGGGCGGGACACCAACCTCCTATGGCTACACCTTC

clone size: .
D gene: .
J gene: TRBJ1-1
V gene: TRBV28
CDR3 protein: CASTPSSTNTEAFF
CDR3 DNA: TGTGCCAGCACGCCCTCGAGCACTAACACTGAAGCTTTCTTT

clone size: .
D gene: .
J gene: TRBJ2-7
V gene: TRBV6-2/TRBV6-3
CDR3 protein: CASSGLTNEQYF
CDR3 DNA: TGTGCCAGCAGTGGACTAACGAATGAGCAGTACTTC

clone size: .
D gene: .
J gene: TRBJ2-7
V gene: TRBV5-1
CDR3 protein: CASSLARDAAYEQYF
CDR3 DNA: TGCGCCAGCAGCTTGGCCCGGGACGCAGCCTACGAGCAGTACTTC

clone size: .
D gene: TRBD1
J gene: TRBJ1-4
V gene: TRBV12-3/TRBV12-4
CDR3 protein: CASSSRDRGSREKLFF
CDR3 DNA: TGTGCCAGCAGTTCCCGGGACAGGGGGAGTCGGGAAAAACTGTTTTTT

clone size: many
D gene: .
J gene: TRBJ2-7
V gene: TRBV12-3/TRBV12-4
CDR3 protein: CASSPKAYEQYF
CDR3 DNA: TGTGCCAGCAGTCCCAAGGCGTACGAGCAGTACTTC

clone size: .
D gene: .
J gene: TRBJ1-1
V gene: TRBV6-5
CDR3 protein: CASSFSQTAEAFF
CDR3 DNA: TGTGCCAGCAGTTTCTCCCAGACAGCAGAAGCTTTCTTT

clone size: .
D gene: .
J gene: TRBJ2-1
V gene: TRBV3-1
CDR3 protein: CASSQDRGKQFF
CDR3 DNA: TGTGCCAGCAGCCAAGATAGGGGGAAGCAGTTCTTC

clone size: .
D gene: TRBD1
J gene: TRBJ2-1
V gene: TRBV6-5
CDR3 protein: CASNRQGSQETQFF
CDR3 DNA: TGTGCCAGCAATCGACAGGGGTCCCAAGAGACCCAGTTCTTC

clone size: few
D gene: .
J gene: TRBJ1-5
V gene: TRBV12-3/TRBV12-4
CDR3 protein: CASTLGPYSNQPQHF
CDR3 DNA: TGTGCCAGCACCCTGGGCCCTTATAGCAATCAGCCCCAGCATTTT

clone size: many
D gene: .
J gene: TRBJ2-3
V gene: TRBV29-1
CDR3 protein: CSVDPTTDTQYF
CDR3 DNA: TGCAGCGTTGACCCAACCACAGATACGCAGTATTTT

clone size: .
D gene: TRBD1
J gene: TRBJ2-7
V gene: TRBV7-2
CDR3 protein: CASSLATGTAYF
CDR3 DNA: TGTGCCAGCAGCTTAGCGACTGGGACAGCCTACTTC

clone size: few
D gene: TRBD2
J gene: TRBJ2-1
V gene: TRBV5-4
CDR3 protein: CASSYLAGGLNEQFF
CDR3 DNA: TGTGCCAGCAGCTACTTAGCGGGGGGGCTGAATGAGCAGTTCTTC

clone size: once
D gene: TRBD1
J gene: TRBJ1-2
V gene: TRBV7-9
CDR3 protein: CASRRTGEHYGYTF
CDR3 DNA: TGTGCCAGCAGGAGGACAGGGGAACACTATGGCTACACCTTC

clone size: .
D gene: .
J gene: TRBJ1-3
V gene: TRBV7-2
CDR3 protein: CASSLASGPGNTIYF
CDR3 DNA: TGTGCCAGCAGCTTAGCGTCGGGGCCTGGAAACACCATATATTTT

clone size: .
D gene: .
J gene: TRBJ1-2
V gene: TRBV7-9
CDR3 protein: CASSLGSGQSGYTF
CDR3 DNA: TGTGCCAGCAGCTTAGGATCGGGGCAGAGTGGCTACACCTTC

clone size: few
D gene: .
J gene: TRBJ2-1
V gene: TRBV7-6
CDR3 protein: CASSSFRMGHNEQFF
CDR3 DNA: TGTGCCAGCAGCTCATTCAGGATGGGGCACAATGAGCAGTTCTTC